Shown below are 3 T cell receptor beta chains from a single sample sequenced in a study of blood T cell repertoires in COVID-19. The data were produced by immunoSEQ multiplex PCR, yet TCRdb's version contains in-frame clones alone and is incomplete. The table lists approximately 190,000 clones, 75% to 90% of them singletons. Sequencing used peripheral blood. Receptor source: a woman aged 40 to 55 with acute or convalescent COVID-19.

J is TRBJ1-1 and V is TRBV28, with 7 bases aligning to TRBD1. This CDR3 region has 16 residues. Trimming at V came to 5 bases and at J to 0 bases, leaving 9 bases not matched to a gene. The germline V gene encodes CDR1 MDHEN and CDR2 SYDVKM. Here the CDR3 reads CASSAPRGELNTEAFF. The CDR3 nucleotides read TGTGCCAGCAGTGCCCCCAGGGGGGAGCTGAACACTGAAGCTTTCTTT.

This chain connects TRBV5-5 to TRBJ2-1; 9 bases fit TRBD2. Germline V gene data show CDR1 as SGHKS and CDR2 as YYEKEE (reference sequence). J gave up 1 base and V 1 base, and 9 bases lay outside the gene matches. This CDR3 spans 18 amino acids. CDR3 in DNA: TGTGCCAGCAGCTTGATGATAGCGGGGGCCTTATCCTACAATGAGCAGTTCTTC. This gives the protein CASSLMIAGALSYNEQFF.

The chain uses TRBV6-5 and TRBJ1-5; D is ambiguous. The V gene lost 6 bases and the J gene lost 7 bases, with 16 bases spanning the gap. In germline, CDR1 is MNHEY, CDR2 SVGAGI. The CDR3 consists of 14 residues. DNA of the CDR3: TGTGCCAGCAGCCAAGAGGAGGGTGTCCAGCCCCAGCATTTT. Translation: CASSQEEGVQPQHF.